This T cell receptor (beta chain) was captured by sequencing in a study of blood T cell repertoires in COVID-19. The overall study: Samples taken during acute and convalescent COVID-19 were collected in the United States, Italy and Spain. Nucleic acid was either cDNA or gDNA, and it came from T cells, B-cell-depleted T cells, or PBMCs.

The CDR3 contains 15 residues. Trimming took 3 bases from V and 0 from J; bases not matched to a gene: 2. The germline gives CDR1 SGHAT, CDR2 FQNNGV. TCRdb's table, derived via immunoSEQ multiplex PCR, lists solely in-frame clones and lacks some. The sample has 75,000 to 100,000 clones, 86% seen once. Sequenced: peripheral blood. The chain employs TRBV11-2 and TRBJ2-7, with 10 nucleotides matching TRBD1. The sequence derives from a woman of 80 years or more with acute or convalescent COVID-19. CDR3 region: CASSLGQGISYEQYF. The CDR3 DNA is TGTGCCAGCAGCTTGGGACAGGGGATCTCCTACGAGCAGTACTTC. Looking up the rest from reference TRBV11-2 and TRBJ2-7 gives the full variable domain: EAGVAQSPRYKIIEKRQSVAFWCNPISGHATLYWYQQILGQGPKLLIQFQNNGVVDDSQLPKDRFSAERLKGVDSTLKIQPAKLEDSAVYLCASSLGQGISYEQYFGPGTRLTVT.